This T cell receptor beta chain was profiled in a study of CD8 T cells in ankylosing spondylitis. Each TCR beta library was made by quantitative 5'-RACE that incorporated molecular barcodes. One entry per CDR3 protein results from TCRdb running MiXCR on the 5' RACE reads. The sample has approximately 400,000 distinct CDR3 sequences; roughly a quarter are singletons. This clonotype was recorded a few times. Its target is not known. General study findings and limits: The study looked at matched synovial fluid samples from ankylosing spondylitis patients. Disease-linked clones were reported to be significantly enriched there. Several highly homologous variants made up a TCR beta motif, and this motif appeared characteristic of ankylosing spondylitis blood. Both synovial fluid and blood in reactive arthritis had previously been reported to carry some motif variants. Peripheral blood samples showed relatively rare disease-linked clones, and these clones were CD8+.

V was shortened by 3 bases and J by 6 bases, with 11 bases between the two germline ends. Germline CDR1 and CDR2: SNHLY and FYNNEI. The CDR3 is made up of 13 amino acids. This sequence originates from a male donor with ankylosing spondylitis. The sample consisted of blood, either unsorted or a sorted T cell fraction (not recorded which). The chain carries TRBV2 and TRBJ1-2, with no clear D. The CDR3 DNA reads TGTGCCAGCAGTGAGGAGGCGGTTGATGGCTACACCTTC. This translates into CASSEEAVDGYTF.